This is a list of T cell receptor beta chains from one sample in a study of blood T cells in healthy people across ages. Each CDR3 protein gets one entry after TCRdb re-called the 5' RACE reads with MiXCR. The sample has 250,000 to 300,000 distinct CDR3 sequences, roughly a quarter seen once. The sequenced sample consisted of blood. The receptor set was obtained from a woman in her 70s in good health. The CDR3 runs from the conserved cysteine through the conserved F or W. A D gene is named only where the DNA matches it firmly. Clone size appears in some rows only: once, few, many, or a class for an expanded clone.

size	J	D	V	length	CDR3	DNA
-	TRBJ1-3	TRBD1	TRBV20-1	16	CSARDGRQGARNTIYF	TGCAGTGCTAGAGACGGGAGACAGGGTGCCCGGAACACCATATATTTT
few	TRBJ1-5	-	TRBV20-1	16	CSARDLLDSHNQPQHF	TGCAGTGCTAGAGATCTACTGGACAGTCACAATCAGCCCCAGCATTTT
-	TRBJ2-3	-	TRBV5-1	14	CASSPGLALDTQYF	TGCGCCAGCAGCCCCGGTCTAGCGTTAGATACGCAGTATTTT
few	TRBJ2-1	TRBD2	TRBV6-7	15	CASRGLAGAYNEQFF	TGTGCCAGCAGGGGACTAGCGGGAGCCTACAATGAGCAGTTCTTC
-	TRBJ2-5	TRBD2	TRBV14	14	CASSQLAGQETQYF	TGTGCCAGCAGCCAACTAGCGGGCCAAGAGACCCAGTACTTC
few	TRBJ2-5	-	TRBV6-2/TRBV6-3	14	CASSPHGALETQYF	TGTGCCAGCAGCCCACACGGCGCTTTGGAGACCCAGTACTTC
-	TRBJ2-5	-	TRBV20-1	14	CSARDLGTGPSEYF	TGCAGTGCTAGAGATCTAGGAACAGGACCCTCCGAGTACTTC
few	TRBJ2-7	-	TRBV7-3	15	CASSPRGGSSYEQYF	TGTGCCAGCAGCCCTCGAGGTGGGAGCTCCTACGAGCAGTACTTC
few	TRBJ1-3	TRBD1	TRBV6-2/TRBV6-3	15	CASSDAGGSGNTTYF	TGTGCCAGCTCCGACGCAGGGGGCTCTGGAAACACCACATATTTT
few	TRBJ2-5	TRBD2	TRBV4-1	14	CASSQGSGRETQYF	TGCGCCAGCAGCCAAGGTAGCGGGAGGGAGACCCAGTACTTC
-	TRBJ2-4	TRBD2	TRBV20-1	19	CSARDTGTSGRDAKNIQYF	TGCAGTGCTAGAGATACCGGGACTAGCGGGAGGGATGCCAAAAACATTCAGTACTTC
few	TRBJ2-3	TRBD2	TRBV3-1	14	CASSRGTSGGTQYF	TGTGCCAGCAGCAGAGGGACTAGCGGAGGTACGCAGTATTTT
-	TRBJ2-5	-	TRBV20-1	15	CSARRISTGKETQYF	TGCAGTGCTAGACGCATATCGACGGGTAAAGAGACCCAGTACTTC
-	TRBJ2-1	-	TRBV7-2	15	CASSQDVNSYNEQFF	TGTGCCAGCAGCCAGGACGTAAACTCCTACAATGAGCAGTTCTTC
-	TRBJ2-7	TRBD2	TRBV7-6	14	CASSLGLEGGEQHF	TGTGCCAGCAGCTTGGGACTAGAGGGAGGCGAGCAGCACTTC
-	TRBJ1-1	-	TRBV28	11	CASRLETEAFF	TGTGCCAGCCGTTTAGAGACTGAAGCTTTCTTT
-	TRBJ1-2	-	TRBV3-1	13	CASSQRGHYGYTF	TGTGCCAGCAGCCAGAGGGGCCACTATGGCTACACCTTC
few	TRBJ1-1	-	TRBV11-2	14	CASSSYRPDTEAFF	TGTGCCAGCAGCAGCTACAGACCCGACACTGAAGCTTTCTTT
-	TRBJ1-3	-	TRBV15	17	CATSRDHGGRAGNTIYF	TGTGCCACCAGCAGAGATCACGGGGGCAGGGCTGGAAACACCATATATTTT
-	TRBJ1-2	TRBD1	TRBV5-1	15	CASSLLTGDNYGYTF	TGCGCCAGCAGCTTATTGACAGGGGATAACTATGGCTACACCTTC
few	TRBJ2-1	TRBD1	TRBV27	15	CASSWGTGSYNEQFF	TGTGCCAGCAGTTGGGGGACAGGTTCTTACAATGAGCAGTTCTTC
-	TRBJ2-5	-	TRBV20-1	11	CSARVAETQYF	TGCAGTGCTAGAGTGGCCGAGACCCAGTACTTC
-	TRBJ2-7	TRBD2	TRBV29-1	14	CSAALAGGLYEQYF	TGCAGCGCCGCACTAGCGGGAGGGCTCTACGAGCAGTACTTC
once	TRBJ1-1	-	TRBV7-2	13	CASSFRGRTEAFF	TGTGCCAGCAGCTTTCGTGGGCGGACTGAAGCTTTCTTT
few	TRBJ2-6	-	TRBV7-3	16	CASGLSFLSGANVLTF	TGTGCCAGCGGTCTGTCCTTCCTTTCTGGGGCCAACGTCCTGACTTTC
-	TRBJ2-6	-	TRBV7-8	16	CASSRGAYSGANVLTF	TGTGCCAGCAGCAGAGGGGCCTACTCTGGGGCCAACGTCCTGACTTTC
-	TRBJ1-2	TRBD1	TRBV3-1	13	CAGSRLAGGGYTF	TGTGCCGGCAGCCGGCTAGCAGGGGGCGGCTACACCTTC
few	TRBJ1-5	-	TRBV6-2/TRBV6-3	15	CASSQGRYSNQPQHF	TGTGCCAGCAGCCAAGGGCGATATAGCAATCAGCCCCAGCATTTT
few	TRBJ1-1	-	TRBV12-3/TRBV12-4	16	CASSLGNRGGYTEAFF	TGTGCCAGCAGTCTAGGTAATCGTGGGGGATACACTGAAGCTTTCTTT
-	TRBJ2-7	-	TRBV7-9	12	CASSSTWDEQYF	TGTGCCAGCAGCTCGACGTGGGACGAGCAGTACTTC
few	TRBJ2-7	TRBD1	TRBV28	16	CASSPRGTGGAGEQYF	TGTGCCAGCAGTCCAAGGGGGACAGGAGGGGCTGGCGAGCAGTACTTC
-	TRBJ1-2	-	TRBV20-1	13	CSAGQLPLCGYTF	TGCAGTGCGGGCCAGCTCCCGCTCTGTGGCTACACCTTC
-	TRBJ1-1	-	TRBV20-1	16	CSARDSFSGGATEAFF	TGCAGTGCTAGAGACTCTTTTTCGGGGGGCGCGACCGAAGCTTTCTTT
-	TRBJ2-7	TRBD1	TRBV7-2	15	CASSLRLDRYYEQYF	TGTGCCAGCAGCTTAAGGCTGGACAGGTACTACGAGCAGTACTTC
few	TRBJ2-3	-	TRBV7-2	16	CASSLVGISSTDTQYF	TGTGCCAGCAGCTTAGTAGGAATATCTAGCACAGATACGCAGTATTTT
few	TRBJ2-7	-	TRBV28	15	CASSLMVGAAYEQYF	TGTGCCAGCAGTTTGATGGTGGGTGCGGCCTACGAGCAGTACTTC
once	TRBJ1-1	TRBD1	TRBV4-2	19	CASSKSVTRDRGMNTEAFF	TGTGCCAGCAGCAAATCTGTTACTCGGGACAGGGGAATGAACACTGAAGCTTTCTTT
-	TRBJ2-4	-	TRBV19	13	CASSLRQGDIQYF	TGTGCCAGTAGTCTTCGGCAGGGAGACATTCAGTACTTC
-	TRBJ2-7	-	TRBV6-6	13	CASSYSFQYEQYF	TGTGCCAGCAGTTACTCGTTCCAGTACGAGCAGTACTTC
-	TRBJ1-4	-	TRBV6-5	16	CASSYSGGSGGEKLFF	TGTGCCAGCAGTTACTCGGGCGGGTCAGGCGGTGAAAAACTGTTTTTT
few	TRBJ1-2	-	TRBV12-3/TRBV12-4	14	CASRALGGDYGYTF	TGTGCCAGCAGGGCCTTAGGAGGAGACTATGGCTACACCTTC
-	TRBJ2-1	TRBD1	TRBV7-2	15	CASSLGQGAYNEQFF	TGTGCCAGCAGCTTAGGTCAGGGGGCCTACAATGAGCAGTTCTTC
-	TRBJ2-7	-	TRBV5-5	13	CASSWTMTYEQYF	TGTGCCAGCAGCTGGACTATGACCTACGAGCAGTACTTC
-	TRBJ1-1	-	TRBV29-1	14	CSVEDRASLTDAFF	TGCAGCGTTGAAGATCGAGCTTCACTCACTGATGCTTTCTTT
-	TRBJ2-2	TRBD2	TRBV14	18	CASSPGLAGALITGELFF	TGTGCCAGCAGCCCGGGACTAGCGGGAGCATTGATCACCGGGGAGCTGTTTTTT
-	TRBJ2-5	TRBD2	TRBV7-9	14	CASSPSGGPETQYF	TGTGCCAGCAGCCCTAGCGGGGGGCCGGAGACCCAGTACTTC